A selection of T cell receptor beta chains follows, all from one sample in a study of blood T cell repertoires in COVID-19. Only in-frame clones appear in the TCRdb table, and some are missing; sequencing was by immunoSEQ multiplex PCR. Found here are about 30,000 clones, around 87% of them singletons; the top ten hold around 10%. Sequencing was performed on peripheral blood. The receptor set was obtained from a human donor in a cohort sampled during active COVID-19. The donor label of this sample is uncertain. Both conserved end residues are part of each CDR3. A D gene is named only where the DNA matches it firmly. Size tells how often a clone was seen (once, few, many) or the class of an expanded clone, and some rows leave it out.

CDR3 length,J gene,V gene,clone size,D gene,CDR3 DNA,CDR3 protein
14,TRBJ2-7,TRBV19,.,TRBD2,TGTGCCAGTAGCGGAGCGGGAGTAGCGGGCCCGCAGTACTTC,CASSGAGVAGPQYF
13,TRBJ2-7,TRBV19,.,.,TGTGCCAGTAGTAGAGGCGGAGACTACGAGCAGTACTTC,CASSRGGDYEQYF
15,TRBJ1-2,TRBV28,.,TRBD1,TGTGCCAGCAGTGGAGGGGACAGAAGTCTGAATGGCTACACCTTC,CASSGGDRSLNGYTF
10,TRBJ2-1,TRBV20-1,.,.,TGCAGTGGTGGAGCGCATGAGCAGTTCTTC,CSGGAHEQFF
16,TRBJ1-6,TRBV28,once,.,TGTGCCAGCAGGTCTCGTGGGGGCCCCAATAATTCACCCCTCCACTTT,CASRSRGGPNNSPLHF
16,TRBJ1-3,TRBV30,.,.,TGTGCCTGGAGTGACACCCTCGGGGGGGCCGGAAACACCATATATTTT,CAWSDTLGGAGNTIYF
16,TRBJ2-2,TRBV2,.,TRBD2,TGTGCCAGCAGCAGGACTAGCGGAGTGAACACCGGGGAGCTGTTTTTT,CASSRTSGVNTGELFF
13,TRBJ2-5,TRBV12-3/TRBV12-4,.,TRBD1,TGTGCCAGCAGTCCGTACAGGGGAGAGACCCAGTACTTC,CASSPYRGETQYF
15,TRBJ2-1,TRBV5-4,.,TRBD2,TGTGCCAGCAGCTTGGCCCCGGGAGGGTACAATGAGCAGTTCTTC,CASSLAPGGYNEQFF
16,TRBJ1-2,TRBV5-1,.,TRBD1,TGCGCCAGCAGCGACCAGCCGGGACAGGGAGGCTATGGCTACACCTTC,CASSDQPGQGGYGYTF
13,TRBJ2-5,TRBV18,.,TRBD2,TGTGCCAGCTCACCTGCGGGGGGGGAGACCCAGTACTTC,CASSPAGGETQYF
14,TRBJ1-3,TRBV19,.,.,TGTGCCAGTAGTATCAGGGATCCCGGAAACACCATATATTTT,CASSIRDPGNTIYF